A single sample is the source of the 30 T cell receptor beta chains below, sequenced in a study of cytomegalovirus exposure and HLA in healthy donors. PCR was performed using 60 Vbeta and 13 Jbeta primers. The table came from immunoSEQ multiplex PCR; TCRdb's copy has only in-frame clones and leaves some out. Among over 250,000 clones listed, 80% to 90% were seen once. The sequencing input was PBMCs. Receptor source: a man aged 40-55 years in good health and CMV-seropositive.

The chain carries TRBV5-4 and TRBJ1-2; 10 positions agree with TRBD1. V lost 5 bases and J lost 7; bases outside the gene matches: 11. From germline, CDR1 is SGHNT and CDR2 YYREEE (reference sequence). CDR3 length equals 15 residues. CDR3 DNA sequence: TGTGCCAGCAGACCGGGACAGGGGAGACTTGGTGGCTACACCTTC. It encodes CASRPGQGRLGGYTF.

In nucleotides, the CDR3 is TGCGCCAGCAGCCCGGACGGGAATAATGAAAAACTGTTTTTT. Protein: CASSPDGNNEKLFF. The chain recombines TRBV5-1 with TRBJ1-4; no definite D call. Per the germline V gene, CDR1 is SGHRS and CDR2 is YFSETQ. This CDR3 is 14 amino acids long. With 4 bases removed from V and 4 bases from J, the gap between germline ends came to 11 bases.

The CDR3 sequence is CASSFLRESNQPQHF. CDR3 DNA sequence: TGTGCCAGCAGTTTTCTCCGGGAGAGCAATCAGCCCCAGCATTTT. V usage is TRBV27 and J usage is TRBJ1-5; D is uncertain. V was cut by 3 bases and J by 1 base, with 10 bases left in between. CDR1 MNHEY and CDR2 SMNVEV come from the germline V gene (reference sequence). The CDR3 length is 15 residues.

The genes are TRBV7-9 and TRBJ2-7, with TRBD2 as a possible D gene (5 bases). Trimming pared 8 bases from V and 2 bases from J, leaving 16 bases between. The CDR3 length is 14 residues. Germline values: CDR1 SEHNR, CDR2 FQNEAQ (reference sequence). The DNA of the CDR3 is TGTGCCAGCGAACCCCGGGGAGTCACCTACGAGCAGTACTTC. Amino acids: CASEPRGVTYEQYF.

The J gene is TRBJ2-1, the V gene TRBV5-1, with D tentatively TRBD2 (5 bases). The V gene lost 4 bases and the J gene lost 10 bases, with 18 bases spanning the gap. Germline CDR1 SGHRS, CDR2 YFSETQ. CDR3 length: 14 amino acids. CDR3 amino acids: CASSIGSSNGEQFF. The CDR3 DNA follows: TGCGCCAGCAGCATTGGGAGCAGTAACGGCGAGCAGTTCTTC.

This rearrangement joins TRBV2 to TRBJ1-2, with a weak D call TRBD1 (6 bases). Germline V lookup: CDR1 SNHLY, CDR2 FYNNEI. V was shortened by 10 bases and J by 1 base, with 13 bases between the two germline ends. The CDR3 consists of 13 residues. As DNA, the CDR3 is TGTGCCACCTTAGGGGGAGTTAACTATGGCTACACCTTC. Translated, it gives CATLGGVNYGYTF.

The chain joins TRBV18 to TRBJ2-1; no clear D gene. The CDR3 is 12 amino acids. Per the germline V gene, CDR1 is KGHSH and CDR2 is LQKENI. Deletions cut 3 bases from V and 7 bases from J, with 7 bases between. CDR3 nucleotides: TGTGCCAGCTCACCTGTCCGGAATGAGCAGTTCTTC. Protein product: CASSPVRNEQFF.

The chain combines TRBV5-5 with TRBJ2-1, with 10 bases fitting TRBD2. In germline, CDR1 is SGHKS, CDR2 YYEKEE (reference sequence). This CDR3 spans 17 amino acids. The V gene end was trimmed by 5 bases and the J gene end by 8 bases; junction bases not matched to a gene: 16. CDR3 residues: CASSSTSGVSRTYEQFF. The CDR3 DNA reads as TGTGCCAGCAGTTCAACTAGCGGGGTCTCCAGAACGTATGAGCAGTTCTTC.

This chain connects TRBV28 to TRBJ1-5; 9 nucleotides align to TRBD1. This CDR3 contains 15 residues. Per germline, CDR1 MDHEN and CDR2 SYDVKM. The trim removed 1 base at V and 9 bases at J, leaving 7 bases unmatched. CDR3 DNA: TGTGCCAGCAGTTTATTGACAGGGGGGGAAATGCCCCAGCATTTT. Encoded protein: CASSLLTGGEMPQHF.

The chain joins TRBV19 to TRBJ2-1; TRBD2 agrees at 8 bases. This CDR3 region has 15 residues. V lost 1 base, J lost 6 bases, and 5 bases stayed unmatched. Germline CDR1 is LNHDA and CDR2 is SQIVND (reference sequence). The CDR3 sequence: CASSIGGLAFNEQFF. The DNA for the CDR3 is TGTGCCAGTAGTATAGGAGGACTAGCTTTCAATGAGCAGTTCTTC.

The chain links TRBV14 to TRBJ2-1; the match to TRBD2 covers 10 bases. Per germline, CDR1 SGHDN and CDR2 FVKESK. The CDR3 sequence is 15 residues long. V lost 8 bases, J lost 2 bases, and 6 bases stayed unmatched. The DNA of the CDR3 is TGTGCCAGCTCCACCCTAGCGGGAGCCTACAATGAGCAGTTCTTC. Translation: CASSTLAGAYNEQFF.

The chain has TRBV4-1 and TRBJ2-2; 10 bases match TRBD2. This CDR3 is 18 amino acids long. CDR1 is MGHRA and CDR2 is YSYEKL in the germline V gene. J gave up 5 bases and V 1 base, and 10 bases lay outside the gene matches. The CDR3 bases are TGCGCCAGCAGCCAAGTTGAAATAGCGGGAGGAGATACCGGGGAGCTGTTTTTT. This gives the protein CASSQVEIAGGDTGELFF.

The rearrangement links TRBV30 to TRBJ2-5, with 10 bases matching TRBD1. V dropped 2 bases and J dropped 5; count of bases not matched to a gene: 8. Germline V gene sequence: CDR1 GTSNPN, CDR2 SVGIG (reference sequence). This CDR3 contains 15 residues. In DNA form, the CDR3 reads TGTGCCTGGAGTAGGACAGGGGGGGTAGTGGAGACCCAGTACTTC. Its protein is CAWSRTGGVVETQYF.

The CDR3 reads CASSLETGFYSYNEQFF. CDR3 DNA: TGCGCCAGCAGCTTGGAAACAGGGTTTTACTCCTACAATGAGCAGTTCTTC. This sequence joins TRBV5-1 and TRBJ2-1; D possibly corresponds to TRBD1 (6 bases). CDR1 is SGHRS and CDR2 is YFSETQ in the germline V gene. This CDR3 is built from 17 residues. V lost 0 bases and J 0 bases, leaving 13 bases between the germline ends.

The gene calls are TRBV7-8 and TRBJ1-5; no reliable D call. CDR1 and CDR2 from the germline V gene are SGHVS and FQNEAQ. Trimming took 1 base from V and 4 from J, leaving 11 bases between them. The CDR3 extends over 15 amino acids. The CDR3 nucleotides are TGTGCCAGCAGCTTAGGTAGAGGGCCAAATCAGCCCCAGCATTTT. Its protein product is CASSLGRGPNQPQHF. Full variable domain (rest looked up from reference TRBV7-8 and TRBJ1-5): GAGVSQSPRYKVAKRGQDVALRCDPISGHVSLFWYQQALGQGPEFLTYFQNEAQLDKSGLPSDRFFAERPEGSVSTLKIQRTQQEDSAVYLCASSLGRGPNQPQHFGDGTRLSIL.

The genes are TRBV2 and TRBJ2-1; D not certain. Trimming took 1 base from V and 8 from J, leaving 12 bases between them. This CDR3 contains 14 residues. Looked up from germline, CDR1 is SNHLY and CDR2 is FYNNEI. CDR3 sequence reads: CASSEDRAVHEQFF. The CDR3 DNA is TGTGCCAGCAGTGAAGATCGCGCCGTGCATGAGCAGTTCTTC.

The J gene is TRBJ2-2, the V gene TRBV6-6; 7 bases match TRBD2. The CDR3 contains 15 residues. Losses at the gene ends were 6 bases for V and 3 bases for J; bases not matched to a gene: 7. Germline CDR1 MNHNY, CDR2 SVGAGI (reference sequence). Here the CDR3 DNA reads TGTGCCAGCAGCTCCACTGGGGGGGACACCGGGGAGCTGTTTTTT. Translated: CASSSTGGDTGELFF.

The rearrangement joins TRBV7-9 to TRBJ1-5; D is undetermined. CDR1 SEHNR and CDR2 FQNEAQ come from the germline V gene (reference sequence). V was shortened by 3 bases and J by 0 bases, with 9 bases between the two germline ends. The CDR3 contains 15 residues. CDR3 amino acids: CASSFSGVSNQPQHF. CDR3 nucleotides: TGTGCCAGCAGCTTTTCCGGGGTTAGCAATCAGCCCCAGCATTTT.

Worth noting for this clone: A read error may account for a junction end that differs from germline. V gene TRBV28 combines with J gene TRBJ2-1; no clear D. This CDR3 has 11 residues. Germline values: CDR1 MDHEN, CDR2 SYDVKM. The CDR3: CASSLYIEQFF. The CDR3 DNA sequence: TGTGCCAGCAGTTTATACATTGAGCAGTTCTTC.

This sequence joins TRBV7-3 and TRBJ2-2, with 7 bases matching TRBD2. This CDR3 is built from 16 residues. Germline CDR1 SGHTA, CDR2 FQGTGA. With 5 bases clipped from V and 7 bases from J, the junction kept 13 bases outside the gene matches. The CDR3 sequence: CASSTYAGVPGGELFF. CDR3 nucleotide sequence: TGTGCCAGCAGCACGTATGCGGGAGTGCCTGGCGGGGAGCTGTTTTTT.

The chain joins TRBV5-1 to TRBJ2-1, with TRBD1 identical over 8 bases. V trimming: 3 bases; J trimming: 0 bases; junction bases outside the gene matches: 5. The CDR3 length is 16 residues. The germline V gene has CDR1 SGHRS and CDR2 YFSETQ. Here the CDR3 reads CASSWRQGSSYNEQFF. The CDR3 coding sequence is TGCGCCAGCAGCTGGAGACAGGGGAGCTCCTACAATGAGCAGTTCTTC.

In its sample, this clone was seen a few times. The J gene is TRBJ1-1, the V gene TRBV28; possibly TRBD1 for D (5 bases). Germline V gives CDR1 MDHEN, CDR2 SYDVKM. The CDR3 contains 14 residues. With 3 bases removed from V and 7 bases from J, the gap between germline ends came to 15 bases. In DNA form, the CDR3 reads TGTGCCAGCAGTTTCCGACGGCAGGGAGGTGAAGCTTTCTTT. Amino acid sequence: CASSFRRQGGEAFF.

The chain recombines TRBV27 with TRBJ1-5, with 7 bases that match TRBD1. The junction had 11 bases not matched to a gene; V was cut back by 6 bases and J by 6 bases. The CDR3 runs 15 residues. Germline-derived CDR1 and CDR2 are MNHEY and SMNVEV (reference sequence). In DNA, the CDR3 is TGTGCCAGCAGCCCGACAGGGACTTGGTTTCAGCCCCAGCATTTT. Translating gives CASSPTGTWFQPQHF.

The chain carries TRBV6-1 and TRBJ2-5, with a tentative D call TRBD1 (7 bases). The CDR3 consists of 16 residues. Trimming pared 4 bases from V and 5 bases from J, leaving 20 bases between. Germline V CDR1 and CDR2: MNHNS, SASEGT. CDR3 residues: CASSAGGTDIGETQYF. The DNA for the CDR3 is TGTGCCAGCAGTGCCGGAGGGACAGACATTGGGGAGACCCAGTACTTC.

The table lists this clone with a few counts. V is TRBV5-5 and J is TRBJ1-5; the D is unclear. From germline, CDR1 is SGHKS and CDR2 YYEKEE (reference sequence). The CDR3 has 14 amino acids. V was clipped by 0 bases and J by 8 bases, with 12 bases between them. As DNA, the CDR3 is TGTGCCAGCAGCTTGGGAGTGGAGGATAAGCCCCAGCATTTT. Translated, it gives CASSLGVEDKPQHF.

V is TRBV28 and J is TRBJ2-2; TRBD1 matches at 7 bases. CDR3 length equals 13 residues. V shed 11 bases and J 2 bases; nucleotides not matched to a gene: 5. The germline CDR1 and CDR2 sequences are MDHEN and SYDVKM. CDR3 coding DNA: TGTGCCTTAGGACAGGCCAACACCGGGGAGCTGTTTTTT. Translating gives CALGQANTGELFF. Full variable domain (rest looked up from reference TRBV28 and TRBJ2-2): DVKVTQSSRYLVKRTGEKVFLECVQDMDHENMFWYRQDPGLGLRLIYFSYDVKMKEKGDIPEGYSVSREKKERFSLILESASTNQTSMYLCALGQANTGELFFGEGSRLTVL.

This sequence joins TRBV27 and TRBJ2-7; 8 nucleotides match TRBD2. Germline V CDR1 and CDR2: MNHEY, SMNVEV (reference sequence). The junction had 1 base not matched to a gene; V was cut back by 3 bases and J by 3 bases. The CDR3 consists of 13 residues. This CDR3 is CASSLGLVYEQYF. CDR3 nucleotides: TGTGCCAGCAGTTTGGGACTAGTCTACGAGCAGTACTTC.

The chain couples TRBV5-1 to TRBJ1-5; D gene unclear. CDR1 and CDR2 from the germline V gene are SGHRS and YFSETQ. Deletions cut 1 base from V and 5 bases from J, with 7 bases between. This CDR3 comprises 13 residues. CDR3 nucleotides: TGCGCCAGCAGCTTGTCTAGTGATCAGCCCCAGCATTTT. It encodes CASSLSSDQPQHF.

J is TRBJ2-3 and V is TRBV11-2; D may be TRBD1 (6 bases). Per germline, CDR1 SGHAT and CDR2 FQNNGV. This CDR3 spans 15 amino acids. V lost 2 bases, J lost 0 bases, and 9 bases lay in between. CDR3 residues: CASSLKGGSTDTQYF. The CDR3 DNA reads as TGTGCCAGCAGCTTAAAAGGGGGAAGCACAGATACGCAGTATTTT. The full variable domain, rest sourced from reference TRBV11-2 and TRBJ2-3, is EAGVAQSPRYKIIEKRQSVAFWCNPISGHATLYWYQQILGQGPKLLIQFQNNGVVDDSQLPKDRFSAERLKGVDSTLKIQPAKLEDSAVYLCASSLKGGSTDTQYFGPGTRLTVL.

The V call is TRBV18, the J call TRBJ2-3, with D maybe TRBD2 (6 bases). The germline V and J ends were trimmed by 2 bases and 2 bases, with 11 bases remaining between them. Germline values: CDR1 KGHSH, CDR2 LQKENI. The CDR3 has 15 residues. The CDR3 nucleotides are TGTGCCAGCTCACCAGGGACTCTGGACACAGATACGCAGTATTTT. This codes for CASSPGTLDTDTQYF. The full variable domain, completed using reference TRBV18 and TRBJ2-3, is NAGVMQNPRHLVRRRGQEARLRCSPMKGHSHVYWYRQLPEEGLKFMVYLQKENIIDESGMPKERFSAEFPKEGPSILRIQQVVRGDSAAYFCASSPGTLDTDTQYFGPGTRLTVL.